The entry below gives a single T cell receptor beta chain sequence along with its context. Per the original methods: Reference gene primers were amplified, and this amplification served to estimate nucleated cell counts. The repertoire was sequenced with immunoSEQ multiplex PCR; TCRdb's copy has only in-frame clones and lacks some. Clone size and V and J calls were adopted from that table, with D and trimming inferred from the DNA. The table includes approximately 450,000 clones, 87% detected once. This sample is drawn from a study of blood T cell repertoires in COVID-19. At the level of the study: T cells, B-cell-depleted T cells, or PBMCs provided the cDNA or gDNA that served as material.

The CDR3 runs to 13 residues. Looked up from germline, CDR1 is SGHRS and CDR2 is YFSETQ. Trimming removed 0 bases at V and 2 bases at J, with 6 bases between. Cohort assignment relied on participant-reported clinical history. This clonotype originated in a young woman with acute COVID-19. This rearrangement joins TRBV5-1 to TRBJ2-7; no reliable D call. The sample consisted of PBMCs or T cells enriched from blood (not recorded which). This chain's CDR3 is CASSLELAYEQYF. The CDR3 nucleotides read TGCGCCAGCAGCTTGGAGTTAGCCTACGAGCAGTACTTC. The full variable domain, its missing parts supplied by reference TRBV5-1 and TRBJ2-7, is KAGVTQTPRYLIKTRGQQVTLSCSPISGHRSVSWYQQTPGQGLQFLFEYFSETQRNKGNFPGRFSGRQFSNSRSEMNVSTLELGDSALYLCASSLELAYEQYFGPGTRLTVT.